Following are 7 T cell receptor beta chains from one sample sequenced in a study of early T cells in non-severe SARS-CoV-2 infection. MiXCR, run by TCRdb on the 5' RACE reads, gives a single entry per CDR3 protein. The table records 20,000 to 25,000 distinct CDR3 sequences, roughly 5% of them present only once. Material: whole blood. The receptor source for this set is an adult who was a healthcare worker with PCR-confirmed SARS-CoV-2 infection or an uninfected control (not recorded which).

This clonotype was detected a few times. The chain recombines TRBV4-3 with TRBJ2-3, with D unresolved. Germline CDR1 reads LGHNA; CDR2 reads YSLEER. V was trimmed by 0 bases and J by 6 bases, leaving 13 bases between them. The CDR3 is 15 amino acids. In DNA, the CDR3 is TGCGCCAGCAGCCAAGATGTGCGTAGTGAGGATACGCAGTATTTT. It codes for CASSQDVRSEDTQYF.

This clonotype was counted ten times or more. The CDR3 sequence is CASSLRAGVDYEQYF. CDR3 nucleotides: TGCGCCAGCAGCTTGAGGGCAGGGGTGGACTACGAGCAGTACTTC. The rearrangement links TRBV5-1 to TRBJ2-7; the D gene is possibly TRBD1 (6 bases). The CDR3 is made up of 15 amino acids. Germline V lookup: CDR1 SGHRS, CDR2 YFSETQ. Trimming left V 1 base short and J 3 bases short, with 14 bases between.

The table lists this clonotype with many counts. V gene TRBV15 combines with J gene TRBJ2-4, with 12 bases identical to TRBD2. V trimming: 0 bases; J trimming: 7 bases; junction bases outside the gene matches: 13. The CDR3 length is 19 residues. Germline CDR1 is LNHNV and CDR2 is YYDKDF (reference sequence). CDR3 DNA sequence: TGTGCCACCAGCAGAGATCGTTGGACTAGCGGGATTGTGGAGAACATTCAGTACTTC. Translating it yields CATSRDRWTSGIVENIQYF.

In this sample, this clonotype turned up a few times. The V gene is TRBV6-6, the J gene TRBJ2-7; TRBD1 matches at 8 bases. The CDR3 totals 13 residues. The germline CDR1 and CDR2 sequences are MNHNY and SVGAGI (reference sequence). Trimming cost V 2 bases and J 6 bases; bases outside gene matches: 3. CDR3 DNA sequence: TGTGCCAGCAGTTACACAGGGGGAGGCGAGCAGTACTTC. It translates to CASSYTGGGEQYF.

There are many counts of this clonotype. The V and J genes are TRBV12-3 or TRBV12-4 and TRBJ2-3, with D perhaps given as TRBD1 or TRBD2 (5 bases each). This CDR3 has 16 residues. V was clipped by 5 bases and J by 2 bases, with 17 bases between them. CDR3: CASSERGTKVTDTQYF. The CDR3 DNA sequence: TGTGCCAGCAGTGAGAGAGGGACCAAAGTCACAGATACGCAGTATTTT.

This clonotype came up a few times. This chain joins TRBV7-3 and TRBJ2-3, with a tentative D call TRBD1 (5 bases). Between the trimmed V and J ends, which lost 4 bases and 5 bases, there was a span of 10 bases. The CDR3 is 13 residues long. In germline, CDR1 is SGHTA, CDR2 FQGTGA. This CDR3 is CASSSSREDTQYF. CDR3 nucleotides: TGTGCCAGCAGCTCCTCCAGGGAAGATACGCAGTATTTT.

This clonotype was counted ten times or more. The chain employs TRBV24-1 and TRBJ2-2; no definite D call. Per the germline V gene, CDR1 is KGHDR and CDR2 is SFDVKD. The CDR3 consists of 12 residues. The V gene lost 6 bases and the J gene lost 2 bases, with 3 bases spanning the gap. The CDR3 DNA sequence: TGTGCCACCAGTATTAACACCGGGGAGCTGTTTTTT. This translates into CATSINTGELFF.